The 25 T cell receptor beta chains reported below all come from one sample, sequenced in a study of blood T cell repertoires in COVID-19. Profiled with immunoSEQ multiplex PCR; TCRdb holds only in-frame clones, not every one. Of 200,000 to 250,000 clones detected, less than 90% appear once; the ten largest clones hold around a sixth. Sequenced sample: peripheral blood. These receptors were collected from a woman older than 75 with active or convalescent COVID-19.

This chain connects TRBV18 to TRBJ1-2; D is ambiguous. This CDR3 comprises 13 residues. The germline V gene has CDR1 KGHSH and CDR2 LQKENI. Between the trimmed V and J ends, which lost 4 bases and 6 bases, there was a span of 12 bases. For the CDR3, the DNA is TGTGCCAGCTCACGGGCCCTAACGGATGGCTACACCTTC. Translated, it gives CASSRALTDGYTF.

This sequence joins TRBV3-1 (or the pseudogene TRBV3-2) and TRBJ2-3, with 8 bases identical to TRBD2. The V gene end was trimmed by 2 bases and the J gene end by 6 bases; junction bases not matched to a gene: 1. The CDR3 spans 13 residues. Germline lookup yields CDR1 LGHDT and CDR2 YNNKEL (reference sequence). CDR3 residues: CASSQRGGDTQYF. CDR3 nucleotides: TGTGCCAGCAGCCAACGGGGGGGTGATACGCAGTATTTT.

V is TRBV3-1 (or the pseudogene TRBV3-2) and J is TRBJ2-3; TRBD2 matches 10 bases. The CDR3 spans 16 residues. J lost 2 bases, V lost 4 bases, and 6 bases had no gene match. Germline-derived CDR1 and CDR2 are LGHDT and YNNKEL (reference sequence). The CDR3 DNA sequence: TGTGCCAGCAGCCCCCCACTAGCGGGACCCACAGATACGCAGTATTTT. Protein product: CASSPPLAGPTDTQYF.

This clone was detected only once. The chain links TRBV6-5 to TRBJ1-2; TRBD1 might be the D (6 bases). Between the trimmed V and J ends, which lost 6 bases and 7 bases, there was a span of 18 bases. From germline, CDR1 is MNHEY and CDR2 SVGAGI. This CDR3 comprises 14 residues. CDR3 coding DNA: TGTGCCAGCAGACGAGGACAGCCCTCGGGTGGCTACACCTTC. Translation: CASRRGQPSGGYTF.

The chain employs TRBV7-8 and TRBJ1-2; TRBD1 aligns across 7 bases. CDR1 and CDR2 (germline): SGHVS, FQNEAQ. J lost 4 bases, V lost 1 base, and 3 bases had no gene match. This CDR3 is built from 14 residues. CDR3 in DNA: TGTGCCAGCAGCTTAGATAACAGGGGCTATGGCTACACCTTC. The encoded protein is CASSLDNRGYGYTF.

This clone was observed a few times. The chain links TRBV3-1 (or the pseudogene TRBV3-2) to TRBJ2-1; D is undetermined. The V end lost 2 bases, the J end lost 6 bases, and 5 bases lay between the germline ends. Germline CDR1 LGHDT, CDR2 YNNKEL (reference sequence). This CDR3 is 12 amino acids long. The DNA of the CDR3 is TGTGCCAGCAGCCAAACAGCCAATGAGCAGTTCTTC. Its protein is CASSQTANEQFF.

This sequence joins TRBV28 and TRBJ1-2; D is undetermined. This CDR3 region has 14 residues. V lost 0 bases and J lost 8, with 13 bases in between. Germline V lookup: CDR1 MDHEN, CDR2 SYDVKM. CDR3 nucleotides: TGTGCCAGCAGTTTATGGGTCAGGCCAATCGGCTACACCTTC. Translation: CASSLWVRPIGYTF.

A word on this clone: A single base separates this from a much larger clone, so it may be a read error. The chain recombines TRBV7-7 with TRBJ1-1, with D unclear. Deletions cut 1 base from V and 1 base from J, with 4 bases between. The CDR3 is 13 residues long. The germline V gene encodes CDR1 SSHAT and CDR2 FNYEAQ (reference sequence). CDR3 loop: CASSLGQNTEAFF. CDR3 nucleotide sequence: TGTGCCAGCAGCTTAGGACAGAACACTGAAGCTTTCTTT.

In DNA, the CDR3 is TGTGCCAGCAGCCCATCCCGAGCGGGGGGGCAGTTCTTC. Translating it yields CASSPSRAGGQFF. The V gene is TRBV3-1 (or the pseudogene TRBV3-2), the J gene TRBJ2-1; 9 nucleotides line up with TRBD2. Germline values: CDR1 LGHDT, CDR2 YNNKEL (reference sequence). V lost 4 bases and J lost 12; bases outside the gene matches: 7. The CDR3 runs 13 residues.

The chain is built from TRBV4-1 and TRBJ2-6, with 7 bases lining up with TRBD1. The trim removed 2 bases at V and 2 bases at J, leaving 0 bases unmatched. Looked up from germline, CDR1 is MGHRA and CDR2 is YSYEKL. The CDR3 consists of 15 residues. The CDR3 sequence is CASSQTGAGANVLTF. CDR3 nucleotides: TGCGCCAGCAGCCAAACAGGGGCTGGGGCCAACGTCCTGACTTTC.

There are a few counts of this clone. V usage is TRBV7-9 and J usage is TRBJ1-1; 7 nucleotides match TRBD1. The CDR3 has 14 amino acids. The V gene end was trimmed by 5 bases and the J gene end by 5 bases; junction bases not matched to a gene: 8. CDR1 is SEHNR and CDR2 is FQNEAQ in the germline V gene (reference sequence). The CDR3 loop reads CASSPGQVQTEAFF. The CDR3 bases are TGTGCCAGCAGCCCAGGACAGGTCCAGACTGAAGCTTTCTTT. The full variable domain, completed using reference TRBV7-9 and TRBJ1-1, is DTGVSQNPRHKITKRGQNVTFRCDPISEHNRLYWYRQTLGQGPEFLTYFQNEAQLEKSRLLSDRFSAERPKGSFSTLEIQRTEQGDSAMYLCASSPGQVQTEAFFGQGTRLTVV.

This clone was seen only once. The genes are TRBV3-1 (or the pseudogene TRBV3-2) and TRBJ1-1, with 7 bases aligning to TRBD1. Germline V gene lookup returns CDR1 LGHDT and CDR2 YNNKEL (reference sequence). The CDR3 runs to 14 residues. V shed 3 bases, J shed 5 bases, and the junction held 6 bases outside the gene matches. The CDR3 coding sequence is TGTGCCAGCAGCCAGCGGGGACAGTGGACTGAAGCTTTCTTT. It yields the protein CASSQRGQWTEAFF.

J is TRBJ1-4 and V is TRBV5-8, with 7 nucleotides matching TRBD1. Germline loops: CDR1 SGHTS, CDR2 YDEGEE. The V gene end was trimmed by 3 bases and the J gene end by 1 base; junction bases not matched to a gene: 3. The CDR3 spans 15 residues. CDR3 DNA: TGTGCCAGCAGCTCCGGGGACAGAACTAATGAAAAACTGTTTTTT. Its protein is CASSSGDRTNEKLFF.

The chain recombines TRBV6-2 or TRBV6-3 with TRBJ2-3; 7 bases are shared with TRBD2. Germline V gives CDR1 MNHEY, CDR2 SVGEGT. The CDR3 extends over 17 amino acids. V shed 3 bases, J shed 5 bases, and the junction held 14 bases outside the gene matches. The CDR3 region has the DNA TGTGCCAGCAGTTATGTAGCCGGACTAGAGTTGGGAGATACGCAGTATTTT. It yields the protein CASSYVAGLELGDTQYF.

The chain employs TRBV2 and TRBJ2-2; D possibly corresponds to TRBD2 (6 bases). Germline-derived CDR1 and CDR2 are SNHLY and FYNNEI. This CDR3 spans 14 amino acids. Trimming stripped 8 bases from V and 6 bases from J, with 16 bases between. CDR3 sequence (DNA): TGTGCCAGCCAGGGACTCCTGAATGCCGGGGAGCTGTTTTTT. It translates to CASQGLLNAGELFF.

This clone was counted a single time. This rearrangement joins TRBV3-1 (or the pseudogene TRBV3-2) to TRBJ2-7; D unclear. Germline loops: CDR1 LGHDT, CDR2 YNNKEL (reference sequence). The length of the CDR3 is 15 residues. The V gene lost 4 bases and the J gene lost 2 bases, with 15 bases spanning the gap. CDR3 DNA sequence: TGTGCCAGCAGCCCCGATCACGCGGTTACCTACGAGCAGTACTTC. As protein: CASSPDHAVTYEQYF.

The chain recombines TRBV28 with TRBJ1-1, with D uncertain. V was pared by 1 base and J by 0 bases, with 9 bases between. Germline lookup yields CDR1 MDHEN and CDR2 SYDVKM. The CDR3 spans 15 residues. CDR3 DNA sequence: TGTGCCAGCAGTTTATTGTCTTCCGTGAACACTGAAGCTTTCTTT. This encodes CASSLLSSVNTEAFF.

In its sample, this clone was seen a few times. This chain uses TRBV10-3 with TRBJ1-4; no firm D call. The germline V and J ends were trimmed by 3 bases and 10 bases, with 15 bases remaining between them. The CDR3 is 14 residues long. CDR1 is ENHRY, CDR2 SYGVKD, per germline. The DNA for the CDR3 is TGTGCCATCAGTGAAACGTCCTCGGAGGCAAAACTGTTTTTT. It specifies CAISETSSEAKLFF.

V gene TRBV2 combines with J gene TRBJ1-2, with 8 bases aligning to TRBD1. V lost 0 bases, J lost 14 bases, and 8 bases stayed unmatched. This CDR3 contains 13 residues. From germline, CDR1 is SNHLY and CDR2 FYNNEI. CDR3 protein: CASSEAGQGMGTF. The DNA of the CDR3 is TGTGCCAGCAGTGAAGCCGGACAGGGAATGGGGACCTTC.

This CDR3 is CSVKLRDTQYF. The CDR3 DNA is TGCAGCGTGAAACTACGAGATACGCAGTATTTT. V gene TRBV29-1 combines with J gene TRBJ2-3; D gene unclear. This CDR3 is built from 11 residues. V shed 6 bases and J shed 5 bases, with 9 bases lying between them. Germline V lookup: CDR1 SQVTM, CDR2 ANQGSEA.

The chain is built from TRBV7-3 and TRBJ2-2; tentatively, D is TRBD2 (6 bases). CDR1 and CDR2 (germline): SGHTA, FQGTGA. V was cut by 5 bases and J by 3 bases, with 13 bases left in between. The CDR3 runs 15 residues. The CDR3 sequence is CASSLGGPDTGELFF. The CDR3 DNA reads TGTGCCAGCAGCCTGGGGGGACCAGACACCGGGGAGCTGTTTTTT.

The chain employs TRBV6-5 and TRBJ1-1; D gene unclear. CDR1 and CDR2 (germline): MNHEY, SVGAGI. The ends were cut back, 4 bases at V and 1 base at J, with 10 bases in the middle. There are 14 residues in the CDR3. CDR3 loop: CASSSSRGNTEAFF. The CDR3 nucleotides are TGTGCCAGCAGTTCAAGCCGGGGGAACACTGAAGCTTTCTTT.

CDR3 nucleotides: TGTGCCACCAGACTAGGAGACTACGAGCAGTACTTC. Encoded protein: CATRLGDYEQYF. The chain joins TRBV10-3 to TRBJ2-7; D may be TRBD2 (6 bases). V lost 10 bases and J lost 3, with 13 bases in between. In germline, CDR1 is ENHRY, CDR2 SYGVKD. The CDR3 sequence is 12 residues long.

V and J are TRBV19 and TRBJ2-3, with TRBD1 as a possible D gene (5 bases). CDR1 is LNHDA, CDR2 SQIVND, per germline (reference sequence). There are 19 residues in the CDR3. Trimming pared 1 base from V and 2 bases from J, leaving 22 bases between. The CDR3 protein is CASSIGLTVSKVHTDTQYF. The DNA of the CDR3 is TGTGCCAGTAGTATAGGGCTGACAGTTTCAAAGGTACACACAGATACGCAGTATTTT.

This clone was picked up one time. V and J are TRBV7-8 and TRBJ2-1, with a tentative D call TRBD1 (6 bases). CDR1 SGHVS and CDR2 FQNEAQ come from the germline V gene. This CDR3 has 15 residues. The V gene lost 8 bases and the J gene lost 9 bases, with 23 bases spanning the gap. The CDR3 DNA reads TGTGCCAGCGGCCCCTTTGGGGGCCCTTGGGGTGAGCAGTTCTTC. Protein: CASGPFGGPWGEQFF.